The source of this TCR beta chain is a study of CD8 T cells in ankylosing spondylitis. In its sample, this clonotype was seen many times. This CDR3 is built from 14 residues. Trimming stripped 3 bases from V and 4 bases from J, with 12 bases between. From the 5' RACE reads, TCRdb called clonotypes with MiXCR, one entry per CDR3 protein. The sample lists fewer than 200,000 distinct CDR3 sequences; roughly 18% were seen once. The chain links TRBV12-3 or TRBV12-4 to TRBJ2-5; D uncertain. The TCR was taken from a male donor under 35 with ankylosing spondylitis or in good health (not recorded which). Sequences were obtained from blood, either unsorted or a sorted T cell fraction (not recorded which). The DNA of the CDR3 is TGTGCCAGCAGTTTGGGATCGCCCGGAGAGACCCAGTACTTC. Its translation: CASSLGSPGETQYF.